The 25 T cell receptor beta chains below were found in one sample sequenced in a study of blood T cell repertoires in COVID-19. The repertoire was sequenced with immunoSEQ multiplex PCR; TCRdb's copy has only in-frame clones and lacks some. This table has 250,000 or so clones, about 86% appearing once. The sequenced sample consisted of PBMCs or T cells enriched from blood (not recorded which). The origin of the receptors is a middle-aged man who had recovered from COVID-19.

The chain couples TRBV19 to TRBJ1-6; 7 bases agree with TRBD1. This CDR3 contains 15 residues. The germline CDR1 and CDR2 sequences are LNHDA and SQIVND (reference sequence). The V segment lost 6 bases and the J segment 0 bases; nucleotides outside the gene matches: 2. The CDR3, as DNA: TGTGCCAGTAGCGGACAGGACTCCTATAATTCACCCCTCCACTTT. Protein: CASSGQDSYNSPLHF.

This rearrangement joins TRBV19 to TRBJ1-1; D uncertain. CDR3 length: 16 amino acids. V lost 9 bases and J 4 bases, leaving 24 bases between the germline ends. The germline gives CDR1 LNHDA, CDR2 SQIVND (reference sequence). CDR3: CARLPRVNAAGTEAFF. The DNA of the CDR3 is TGTGCCAGGTTGCCTAGGGTGAATGCGGCGGGCACTGAAGCTTTCTTT.

J is TRBJ1-2 and V is TRBV7-2, with D unresolved. The germline V gene encodes CDR1 SGHTA and CDR2 FQGNSA. With 5 bases removed from V and 0 bases from J, the gap between germline ends came to 10 bases. CDR3 length equals 14 residues. The CDR3, as DNA: TGTGCCAGCAGCCTAAATGAAGCTAACTATGGCTACACCTTC. Protein: CASSLNEANYGYTF.

The chain recombines TRBV11-1 with TRBJ2-7, with 12 positions matching TRBD2. The CDR3 runs 16 residues. V shed 5 bases, J shed 4 bases, and the junction held 9 bases outside the gene matches. Germline V gives CDR1 SGHAT, CDR2 FQDESV (reference sequence). In DNA, the CDR3 is TGTGCCAGCAGCCCCCGGACTAGCGGGGCGCTATACGAGCAGTACTTC. Amino acid sequence: CASSPRTSGALYEQYF.

J is TRBJ1-4 and V is TRBV27; tentative D call: TRBD1 (5 bases). The CDR3 covers 17 residues. Trimming pared 8 bases from V and 4 bases from J, leaving 23 bases between. CDR1 and CDR2 from the germline V gene are MNHEY and SMNVEV (reference sequence). CDR3 in DNA: TGTGCCAGCGGGCCGCCGGTTCGGACACTTCATAATGAAAAACTGTTTTTT. It codes for CASGPPVRTLHNEKLFF.

This chain uses TRBV10-3 with TRBJ2-5, with 8 bases fitting TRBD1. Germline V gene data show CDR1 as ENHRY and CDR2 as SYGVKD. This CDR3 region has 14 residues. V trimming: 11 bases; J trimming: 1 base; junction bases outside the gene matches: 9. In DNA form, the CDR3 reads TGTGCCGCTCGCCCGGGACAGGTCCAAGAGACCCAGTACTTC. It encodes CAARPGQVQETQYF.

The genes are TRBV10-1 and TRBJ2-7; 8 bases are a match to TRBD1. CDR1 and CDR2 (germline): WNHNN, SYGVQD (reference sequence). V shed 6 bases and J 3 bases; nucleotides not matched to a gene: 4. This CDR3 region has 13 residues. CDR3 DNA: TGCGCCAGCAGGGCTGACAGGGGCTACGAGCAGTACTTC. It translates to CASRADRGYEQYF.

The chain employs TRBV5-1 and TRBJ1-3; unclear D gene. Trimming pared 3 bases from V and 0 bases from J, leaving 7 bases between. The CDR3 covers 14 residues. Germline V gene data show CDR1 as SGHRS and CDR2 as YFSETQ. The CDR3 DNA reads TGCGCCAGCAGCTCTAGCCGCTCTGGAAACACCATATATTTT. This sequence encodes CASSSSRSGNTIYF. Full variable domain (rest looked up from reference TRBV5-1 and TRBJ1-3): KAGVTQTPRYLIKTRGQQVTLSCSPISGHRSVSWYQQTPGQGLQFLFEYFSETQRNKGNFPGRFSGRQFSNSRSEMNVSTLELGDSALYLCASSSSRSGNTIYFGEGSWLTVV.

This clone has only a few counts. J is TRBJ1-4 and V is TRBV4-1; 9 bases align to TRBD1. Germline CDR1 MGHRA, CDR2 YSYEKL. V was pared by 1 base and J by 6 bases, with 6 bases of the junction left unmatched. This CDR3 is 16 amino acids long. The CDR3 loop is CASSQGEGTGHEKLFF. In nucleotides, the CDR3 is TGCGCCAGCAGCCAAGGGGAGGGGACAGGGCATGAAAAACTGTTTTTT.

This rearrangement joins TRBV5-4 to TRBJ2-7; 9 bases line up with TRBD2. With V trimmed by 5 bases and J by 2 bases, 14 bases remained unmatched. CDR1 SGHNT and CDR2 YYREEE come from the germline V gene (reference sequence). The CDR3 covers 17 residues. CDR3 coding DNA: TGTGCCAGCAGTAGGAGGGCGGGAGGGTCCACAACCTACGAGCAGTACTTC. Residues: CASSRRAGGSTTYEQYF.

This chain links TRBV5-4 with TRBJ2-3; 7 nucleotides agree with TRBD1. The CDR3 spans 13 residues. The germline V gene has CDR1 SGHNT and CDR2 YYREEE (reference sequence). Unmatched junction bases numbered 9, after V lost 4 bases and J lost 10 bases. The CDR3 loop is CASSNRQGEAQYF. Written as DNA, the CDR3 is TGTGCCAGCAGCAACCGGCAGGGGGAAGCGCAGTATTTT.

The gene calls are TRBV9 and TRBJ2-7; 14 bases are shared with TRBD2. This CDR3 is built from 16 residues. V gave up 2 bases and J gave up 3 bases; unmatched junction bases: 4. Germline V gives CDR1 SGDLS, CDR2 YYNGEE. The CDR3 spells CASSVGLAGDGYEQYF. For the CDR3, the DNA is TGTGCCAGCAGCGTGGGACTAGCGGGAGACGGCTACGAGCAGTACTTC.

The chain is built from TRBV5-6 and TRBJ1-1, with TRBD1 matching 8 bases. CDR3 size: 15 residues. Germline V gene sequence: CDR1 SGHDT, CDR2 YYEEEE. V was pared by 0 bases and J by 3 bases, with 4 bases of the junction left unmatched. The CDR3 coding sequence is TGTGCCAGCAGCTTGGCCGACAGGGGATACACTGAAGCTTTCTTT. Translated: CASSLADRGYTEAFF.

This chain joins TRBV29-1 and TRBJ2-2; no clear D gene. The CDR3 loop spans 13 amino acids. Trimming took 4 bases from V and 4 from J, leaving 10 bases between them. Germline CDR1 reads SQVTM; CDR2 reads ANQGSEA. CDR3 sequence reads: CSVVRVGTGELFF. CDR3 coding DNA: TGCAGCGTTGTCCGGGTGGGCACCGGGGAGCTGTTTTTT.

This clone came up once. The chain combines TRBV10-3 with TRBJ2-3, with 10 bases aligning to TRBD2. This CDR3 has 15 amino acids. Germline V gene data show CDR1 as ENHRY and CDR2 as SYGVKD. The trim removed 7 bases at V and 0 bases at J, leaving 4 bases unmatched. The CDR3 bases are TGTGCCATCACGAAACTAGCGGGGAGCACAGATACGCAGTATTTT. Amino acids: CAITKLAGSTDTQYF.

The rearrangement links TRBV5-4 to TRBJ2-3, with D perhaps matching TRBD2 (6 bases). The CDR3 runs to 16 residues. Germline V gene lookup returns CDR1 SGHNT and CDR2 YYREEE (reference sequence). V shed 3 bases and J shed 5 bases, with 19 bases lying between them. DNA of the CDR3: TGTGCCAGCAGCTCCGCGGCTCTCGGGGGTAAAGATACGCAGTATTTT. Translated: CASSSAALGGKDTQYF.

The chain recombines TRBV5-1 with TRBJ2-7, with 14 bases that match TRBD2. The germline CDR1 and CDR2 sequences are SGHRS and YFSETQ. The CDR3 is 17 residues long. V was pared by 2 bases and J by 3 bases, with 7 bases of the junction left unmatched. CDR3 loop: CASSFGTSGREGYEQYF. The CDR3 DNA follows: TGCGCCAGCAGCTTCGGGACTAGCGGGAGAGAGGGCTACGAGCAGTACTTC. Supplemented by reference TRBV5-1 and TRBJ2-7, the full variable domain reads KAGVTQTPRYLIKTRGQQVTLSCSPISGHRSVSWYQQTPGQGLQFLFEYFSETQRNKGNFPGRFSGRQFSNSRSEMNVSTLELGDSALYLCASSFGTSGREGYEQYFGPGTRLTVT.

The chain carries TRBV3-1 (or the pseudogene TRBV3-2) and TRBJ2-7; D remains ambiguous. Germline V gene lookup returns CDR1 LGHDT and CDR2 YNNKEL (reference sequence). V was pared by 1 base and J by 2 bases, with 9 bases between. The CDR3 sequence is 14 residues long. As DNA, the CDR3 is TGTGCCAGCAGCCAAGGGTGGCCCCCCTACGAGCAGTACTTC. Translation: CASSQGWPPYEQYF.

The chain links TRBV2 to TRBJ2-7; D perhaps matches TRBD2 (5 bases). Germline CDR1 and CDR2: SNHLY and FYNNEI. Between the trimmed V and J ends, which lost 6 bases and 3 bases, there was a span of 9 bases. The CDR3 extends over 12 amino acids. The CDR3 sequence is CASSLANYEQYF. The CDR3 DNA sequence: TGTGCCAGCAGCCTAGCCAACTACGAGCAGTACTTC.

The chain joins TRBV18 to TRBJ1-5, with TRBD1 matching over 9 bases. With V trimmed by 0 bases and J by 7 bases, 7 bases remained unmatched. The CDR3 runs to 16 residues. In germline, CDR1 is KGHSH, CDR2 LQKENI. The CDR3 region has the DNA TGTGCCAGCTCACCACCGGGACAGGGACCTTCACAGCCCCAGCATTTT. This encodes CASSPPGQGPSQPQHF. The variable domain in full, completed from reference TRBV18 and TRBJ1-5, reads NAGVMQNPRHLVRRRGQEARLRCSPMKGHSHVYWYRQLPEEGLKFMVYLQKENIIDESGMPKERFSAEFPKEGPSILRIQQVVRGDSAAYFCASSPPGQGPSQPQHFGDGTRLSIL.

The V gene is TRBV10-3, the J gene TRBJ2-2; TRBD1 agrees at 8 bases. V shed 1 base, J shed 0 bases, and the junction held 10 bases outside the gene matches. This CDR3 comprises 19 residues. The germline V gene encodes CDR1 ENHRY and CDR2 SYGVKD. This CDR3 is CAISELTGEIFPNTGELFF. DNA of the CDR3: TGTGCCATCAGTGAGTTGACAGGGGAGATCTTTCCGAACACCGGGGAGCTGTTTTTT.

This clone was observed once. This chain uses TRBV6-5 with TRBJ2-2, with D perhaps TRBD2 (5 bases). The CDR3 has 14 residues. CDR1 is MNHEY and CDR2 is SVGAGI in the germline V gene. The V end was cut by 4 bases, the J end by 9 bases, with 15 bases between. The CDR3 DNA sequence: TGTGCCAGCAGTTCATCCAGAACGGGGAGGGAGCTGTTTTTT. Its protein is CASSSSRTGRELFF.

The sample holds one count of this clone. The rearrangement joins TRBV24-1 to TRBJ2-1; 10 nucleotides agree with TRBD1. There are 18 residues in the CDR3. Losses at the gene ends were 7 bases for V and 1 base for J; bases not matched to a gene: 12. The germline gives CDR1 KGHDR, CDR2 SFDVKD. The CDR3 bases are TGTGCCACCAGCCCCCCTGAGGGGGGACAGGGGTCCTACAATGAGCAGTTCTTC. This translates into CATSPPEGGQGSYNEQFF.

The rearrangement links TRBV3-1 (or the pseudogene TRBV3-2) to TRBJ2-5; a weak D match, TRBD2 (6 bases). The CDR3 is 15 residues long. Germline CDR1 and CDR2: LGHDT and YNNKEL (reference sequence). The V gene lost 1 base and the J gene lost 4 bases, with 13 bases spanning the gap. The CDR3 loop reads CASSQGRDWRETQYF. The CDR3 region has the DNA TGTGCCAGCAGCCAAGGACGGGACTGGAGAGAGACCCAGTACTTC.

This chain links TRBV21-1 with TRBJ1-5. TRBV21-1 is an annotated pseudogene. CDR3 length: 21 amino acids. This chain's CDR3 is CASSKGVPRALYIHSNQPQHF. The CDR3 DNA reads TGTGCCAGCAGCAAAGGGGTACCGCGGGCTCTCTATATCCATAGCAATCAGCCCCAGCATTTT.